One and the same sample provided the 27 T cell receptor beta chains below, sequenced in a study of T cells after posttransplantation cyclophosphamide. Using immunoSEQ multiplex PCR, the repertoire was profiled, and TCRdb retains in-frame clones only, with some absent. The sample has under 20,000 clones, 94% seen once; the top ten hold around 0.3%. Cells defined as naive were viable CD3+CD4+ or CD3+CD8+ and CCR7+CD45RA+CD45RO-CD95-CD27+CD28+. Sequencing was done on a sample of naive CD4+ T cells sorted from blood. All receptors come from a woman aged 45-65 years in good health and a related stem cell transplant donor.

The J gene is TRBJ1-1, the V gene TRBV20-1; D remains ambiguous. V dropped 3 bases and J dropped 6 bases, with 8 bases sitting between them. The CDR3 contains 11 residues. Germline V CDR1 and CDR2: DFQATT, SNEGSKA (reference sequence). The CDR3: CSAREVSEAFF. The CDR3 coding sequence is TGCAGTGCTAGGGAGGTTTCTGAAGCTTTCTTT.

CDR3 sequence (DNA): TGTGCCAGCAGTCCCACAGGGGATGGGGCCAACGTCCTGACTTTC. Its translation is CASSPTGDGANVLTF. This chain connects TRBV5-5 to TRBJ2-6; 7 bases match TRBD1. Germline-derived CDR1 and CDR2 are SGHKS and YYEKEE (reference sequence). The V gene end was trimmed by 5 bases and the J gene end by 3 bases; junction bases not matched to a gene: 5. This CDR3 has 15 amino acids.

In this sample, this clone turned up once. The rearrangement joins TRBV7-6 to TRBJ2-2; TRBD2 matches at 12 bases. Germline-derived CDR1 and CDR2 are SGHVS and FNYEAQ. The CDR3 sequence is 18 residues long. Trimming at V came to 2 bases and at J to 3 bases, leaving 7 bases not matched to a gene. As DNA, the CDR3 is TGTGCCAGCAGCTTAATGACTAGCGGGAGCGTTTACACCGGGGAGCTGTTTTTT. This encodes CASSLMTSGSVYTGELFF.

The CDR3 protein is CASSRGQGYNIQYF. The CDR3 nucleotides are TGTGCCAGCAGCCGAGGACAGGGCTATAACATTCAGTACTTC. The V gene is TRBV6-5, the J gene TRBJ2-4, with 8 bases fitting TRBD1. The CDR3 spans 14 residues. Per germline, CDR1 MNHEY and CDR2 SVGAGI. The ends lost 6 bases at V and 7 bases at J; junction bases unmatched: 8.

This clone was seen a single time. The V and J genes are TRBV30 and TRBJ1-5; 8 nucleotides match TRBD1. After removal of 1 base from V and 8 bases from J, the junction contained 4 bases not matched to a gene. This CDR3 spans 13 amino acids. The germline V gene encodes CDR1 GTSNPN and CDR2 SVGIG (reference sequence). The CDR3 nucleotides read TGTGCCTGGAGTGCAGGGGGCGGGAAGCCCCAGCATTTT. Residues: CAWSAGGGKPQHF. The entire variable domain, with the rest obtained from reference TRBV30 and TRBJ1-5, is as follows: SQTIHQWPATLVQPVGSPLSLECTVEGTSNPNLYWYRQAAGRGLQLLFYSVGIGQISSEVPQNLSASRPQDRQFILSSKKLLLSDSGFYLCAWSAGGGKPQHFGDGTRLSIL.

This rearrangement joins TRBV5-1 to TRBJ2-5, with D possibly TRBD1 on 6 matching bases. Trimming removed 4 bases from V and 2 bases from J, with 12 bases in between. This CDR3 is built from 14 residues. CDR1 and CDR2 (germline): SGHRS, YFSETQ. The CDR3 protein is CASSVGQRQETQYF. DNA for the CDR3: TGCGCCAGCAGCGTAGGACAGCGTCAAGAGACCCAGTACTTC.

A word on this clone: Other DNA sequences in the same sample also yield this CDR3. This rearrangement joins TRBV28 to TRBJ1-4, with 8 bases aligning to TRBD1. V lost 6 bases to trimming and J lost 8 bases; unmatched junction nucleotides: 8. Germline V gene lookup returns CDR1 MDHEN and CDR2 SYDVKM. This CDR3 has 14 residues. CDR3 residues: CASRTGGVDEKLFF. The CDR3 DNA reads as TGTGCCAGCAGAACAGGGGGGGTGGACGAAAAACTGTTTTTT.

This rearrangement joins TRBV5-5 to TRBJ1-5; D gene ambiguous. With 4 bases removed from V and 2 bases from J, the gap between germline ends came to 13 bases. The CDR3 consists of 15 residues. Germline V gene lookup returns CDR1 SGHKS and CDR2 YYEKEE (reference sequence). The CDR3 region is CASSGGSGGNQPQHF. The CDR3 bases are TGTGCCAGCAGCGGAGGGTCTGGAGGCAATCAGCCCCAGCATTTT.

The CDR3 nucleotides read TGTGCCAGTAGTATGGGACACCAGCCCCAGCATTTT. It codes for CASSMGHQPQHF. V gene TRBV19 combines with J gene TRBJ1-5; TRBD1 is a possible D gene (6 bases). V lost 3 bases and J lost 7, with 7 bases in between. The CDR3 spans 12 residues. From germline, CDR1 is LNHDA and CDR2 SQIVND (reference sequence).

The gene calls are TRBV10-3 and TRBJ2-2; TRBD2 matches at 11 bases. Germline values: CDR1 ENHRY, CDR2 SYGVKD. V shed 4 bases, J shed 5 bases, and the junction held 3 bases outside the gene matches. The CDR3 sequence is 15 residues long. CDR3 protein: CAISGLAGNTGELFF. The CDR3 DNA reads as TGTGCCATCAGTGGACTAGCGGGAAATACCGGGGAGCTGTTTTTT.

The V and J genes are TRBV28 and TRBJ1-2; TRBD1 aligns across 9 bases. This CDR3 is built from 17 residues. The junction had 16 bases not matched to a gene; V was cut back by 6 bases and J by 5 bases. The germline V gene has CDR1 MDHEN and CDR2 SYDVKM. The chain's CDR3 is CASSDTPGTGHRYGYTF. For the CDR3, the DNA is TGTGCCAGCAGCGACACGCCCGGGACAGGGCATAGGTATGGCTACACCTTC.

The chain uses TRBV28 and TRBJ2-7; D might be TRBD2 (6 bases). V was clipped by 3 bases and J by 3 bases, with 12 bases between them. CDR1 is MDHEN and CDR2 is SYDVKM in the germline V gene. The CDR3 has 14 residues. The CDR3 DNA reads as TGTGCCAGCAGTTTTGCGGGACCGGGCTACGAGCAGTACTTC. It specifies CASSFAGPGYEQYF.

The chain recombines TRBV15 with TRBJ1-1; no reliable D call. V lost 6 bases and J lost 4, with 12 bases in between. The CDR3 contains 13 residues. Germline V gene data show CDR1 as LNHNV and CDR2 as YYDKDF (reference sequence). The CDR3 DNA sequence: TGTGCCACCAGGCCCACAGATACCACTGAAGCTTTCTTT. Translation: CATRPTDTTEAFF.

V is TRBV18 and J is TRBJ2-1; 7 positions match TRBD1. CDR3 size: 15 residues. Germline-derived CDR1 and CDR2 are KGHSH and LQKENI. The V gene end was trimmed by 3 bases and the J gene end by 2 bases; junction bases not matched to a gene: 4. The CDR3 spells CASSPSQGAYNEQFF. The CDR3 nucleotides read TGTGCCAGCTCACCCTCTCAGGGGGCCTACAATGAGCAGTTCTTC.

This clone appeared a few times. The V and J genes are TRBV6-5 and TRBJ1-3; weak D call: TRBD1 (6 bases). Germline V gene lookup returns CDR1 MNHEY and CDR2 SVGAGI. The CDR3 loop spans 15 amino acids. V lost 4 bases and J lost 3, with 13 bases in between. CDR3 region: CASSWRQVCGNTIYF. CDR3 coding DNA: TGTGCCAGCAGTTGGAGACAGGTCTGTGGAAACACCATATATTTT.

CDR3 residues: CASSPPSTSYEQYF. The DNA for the CDR3 is TGTGCCAGCTCACCACCAAGCACTTCCTACGAGCAGTACTTC. The chain links TRBV18 to TRBJ2-7; D is uncertain. Germline lookup yields CDR1 KGHSH and CDR2 LQKENI. The V end was cut by 0 bases, the J end by 1 base, with 7 bases between. The CDR3 is 14 amino acids.

The V and J genes are TRBV6-1 and TRBJ2-5, with 9 nucleotides matching TRBD2. V dropped 4 bases and J dropped 1; count of bases not matched to a gene: 7. Germline-derived CDR1 and CDR2 are MNHNS and SASEGT. The CDR3 spans 16 residues. For the CDR3, the DNA is TGTGCCAGCAGTGGACGAAGCGGGAGGATCCAAGAGACCCAGTACTTC. This sequence encodes CASSGRSGRIQETQYF.

V gene TRBV7-3 combines with J gene TRBJ2-1; 11 bases line up with TRBD1. V trimming: 4 bases; J trimming: 7 bases; junction bases outside the gene matches: 6. The CDR3 consists of 15 residues. Germline values: CDR1 SGHTA, CDR2 FQGTGA. CDR3 in amino acids: CASSWTGGDWNEQFF. DNA of the CDR3: TGTGCCAGCAGCTGGACAGGGGGCGACTGGAATGAGCAGTTCTTC.

The chain joins TRBV2 to TRBJ1-2; TRBD1 is a possible D gene (5 bases). Germline lookup yields CDR1 SNHLY and CDR2 FYNNEI. The length of the CDR3 is 13 residues. Trimming pared 6 bases from V and 2 bases from J, leaving 10 bases between. This CDR3 reads CASRSRVNYGYTF. Written as DNA, the CDR3 is TGTGCCAGCAGAAGCAGGGTCAACTATGGCTACACCTTC.

V usage is TRBV5-1 and J usage is TRBJ1-5, with a possible D match to TRBD1 (5 bases). There are 14 residues in the CDR3. Looked up from germline, CDR1 is SGHRS and CDR2 is YFSETQ. V lost 5 bases, J lost 4 bases, and 13 bases lay in between. CDR3 DNA sequence: TGCGCCAGCAGTCCCACGGGGGTAAATCAGCCCCAGCATTTT. This sequence encodes CASSPTGVNQPQHF.

J is TRBJ2-1 and V is TRBV9; D is possibly TRBD1 (6 bases). Germline lookup yields CDR1 SGDLS and CDR2 YYNGEE. V gave up 1 base and J gave up 4 bases, with 9 bases separating them. There are 14 residues in the CDR3. The CDR3 DNA reads TGTGCCAGCAGCGTAAGCGGACAGTACAATGAGCAGTTCTTC. Translated: CASSVSGQYNEQFF.

In regard to this clone: This CDR3 is also generated by other DNA sequences in the sample. J is TRBJ1-4 and V is TRBV28; D is unclear. Trimming cost V 4 bases and J 11 bases, with 17 bases left between them. Germline CDR1 is MDHEN and CDR2 is SYDVKM. This CDR3 has 14 amino acids. CDR3 sequence (DNA): TGTGCCAGCAGTTACCGTGCAAAGAAAGAGAAACTGTTTTTT. Its protein is CASSYRAKKEKLFF.

This sequence joins TRBV10-3 and TRBJ1-1; TRBD1 agrees at 9 bases. The V gene's germline CDR1 is ENHRY and CDR2 SYGVKD. J lost 0 bases, V lost 3 bases, and 5 bases had no gene match. This CDR3 has 16 residues. CDR3 amino acids: CAISDETGGLNTEAFF. Here the CDR3 DNA reads TGTGCCATCAGTGACGAGACAGGGGGACTGAACACTGAAGCTTTCTTT.

This chain uses TRBV9 with TRBJ2-7, with D perhaps matching TRBD1 (7 bases). In germline, CDR1 is SGDLS, CDR2 YYNGEE. The CDR3 length is 16 residues. V was clipped by 3 bases and J by 4 bases, with 20 bases between them. CDR3 DNA sequence: TGTGCCAGCAGCGGAAATACAGGGGATGGGGGGTACGAGCAGTACTTC. Its protein is CASSGNTGDGGYEQYF. Full variable domain (outside the CDR3, taken from reference TRBV9 and TRBJ2-7): DSGVTQTPKHLITATGQRVTLRCSPRSGDLSVYWYQQSLDQGLQFLIQYYNGEERAKGNILERFSAQQFPDLHSELNLSSLELGDSALYFCASSGNTGDGGYEQYFGPGTRLTVT.

With regard to this clone: Because it lacks the conserved phenylalanine or tryptophan at the end, this CDR3 is likely a read error. No DNA is shown, since the ends of the CDR3 on it are uncertain; the CDR3 is the one TCRdb lists. The chain couples TRBV7-9 to TRBJ1-1; the table names TRBD1, a call not compared with the DNA. Germline assignment: CDR1 SEHNR and CDR2 FQNEAQ (reference sequence). From its first to its last residue, the CDR3 has 11 amino acids. The CDR3 sequence: CASSLAGAAFS.

V and J are TRBV28 and TRBJ1-5; D remains unclear. V gave up 6 bases and J gave up 0 bases, with 9 bases separating them. CDR3 length equals 14 residues. CDR1 and CDR2 from the germline V gene are MDHEN and SYDVKM. CDR3 sequence: CASSTTGSNQPQHF. CDR3 in DNA: TGTGCCAGCAGCACTACGGGTAGCAATCAGCCCCAGCATTTT.

This clone was seen once. The chain's CDR3 is CASSLMREPYEQYF. The CDR3 coding sequence is TGTGCCAGCAGTTTAATGCGGGAGCCCTACGAGCAGTACTTC. The chain joins TRBV28 to TRBJ2-7; 7 nucleotides line up with TRBD2. The CDR3 extends over 14 amino acids. J was trimmed by 2 bases and V by 2 bases; bases with no gene match: 3. CDR1 and CDR2 from the germline V gene are MDHEN and SYDVKM.